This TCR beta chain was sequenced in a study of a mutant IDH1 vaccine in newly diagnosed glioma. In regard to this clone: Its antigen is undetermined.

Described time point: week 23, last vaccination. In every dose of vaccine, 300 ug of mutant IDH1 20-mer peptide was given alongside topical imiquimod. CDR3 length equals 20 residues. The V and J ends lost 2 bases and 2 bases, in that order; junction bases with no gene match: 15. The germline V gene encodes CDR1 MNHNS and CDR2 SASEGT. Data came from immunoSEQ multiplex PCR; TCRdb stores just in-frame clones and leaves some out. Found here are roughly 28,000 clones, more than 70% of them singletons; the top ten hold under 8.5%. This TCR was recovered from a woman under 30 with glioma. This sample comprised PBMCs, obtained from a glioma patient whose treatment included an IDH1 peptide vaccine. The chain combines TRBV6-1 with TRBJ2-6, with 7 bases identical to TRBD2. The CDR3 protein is CASSENSLGGYVAGANVLTF. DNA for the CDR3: TGTGCCAGCAGTGAAAATTCATTGGGGGGGTATGTGGCTGGGGCCAACGTCCTGACTTTC.